Listed below are T cell receptor beta chains from one sample, sequenced in a study of blood T cell repertoires in COVID-19. Sequenced by immunoSEQ multiplex PCR; TCRdb stores in-frame clones only, minus some. The sample lists approximately 59,000 clones; around 81% were seen once. Source material: peripheral blood. The receptors shown here come from a woman of 80 years or more with acute or convalescent COVID-19. The CDR3 runs from the conserved cysteine through the conserved F or W. D genes are given only for firm matches. Only some rows state a clone size, as once, few, many or a class for expanded clones.

abundance	v_gene	j_gene	d_gene	CDR3aa	CDR3nt
NA	TRBV5-6	TRBJ1-3	TRBD1	CASSLRGQGSGNTIYF	TGTGCCAGCAGCCTAAGAGGACAGGGGTCTGGAAACACCATATATTTT
NA	TRBV7-2	TRBJ2-2	TRBD1	CASNRQGPGTGELFF	TGTGCCAGCAACCGACAGGGGCCGGGGACCGGGGAGCTGTTTTTT
NA	TRBV27	TRBJ2-2	NA	CASSFGAGNTGELFF	TGTGCCAGCAGTTTCGGGGCGGGAAACACCGGGGAGCTGTTTTTT
NA	TRBV7-2	TRBJ2-3	NA	CASSLGGGADTQYF	TGTGCCAGCAGCTTAGGAGGGGGAGCTGATACGCAGTATTTT
NA	TRBV5-5	TRBJ1-5	TRBD1	CASSSGTGRSNQPQHF	TGTGCCAGCAGCTCCGGGACAGGGCGCAGCAATCAGCCCCAGCATTTT
NA	TRBV7-3	TRBJ1-1	NA	CASSLDPGRGAFF	TGTGCCAGCAGCTTAGATCCGGGGCGGGGAGCTTTCTTT
NA	TRBV18	TRBJ2-7	TRBD2	CANSPPASGGSEQYF	TGTGCCAACTCACCACCAGCTAGCGGGGGGTCGGAGCAGTACTTC
NA	TRBV28	TRBJ2-4	TRBD1	CASSKTGGGNIQYF	TGTGCCAGCTCAAAGACAGGGGGTGGTAACATTCAGTACTTC
few	TRBV3-1/TRBV3-2	TRBJ2-6	NA	CASSQDTSSGANVLTF	TGTGCCAGCAGCCAAGATACGAGCTCTGGGGCCAACGTCCTGACTTTC
few	TRBV28	TRBJ2-1	NA	CASSLTGDRVEQFF	TGTGCCAGCAGTTTAACGGGGGACCGTGTTGAGCAGTTCTTC
NA	TRBV5-4	TRBJ2-2	NA	CASSAQSTGELFF	TGTGCCAGCAGCGCACAGTCCACCGGGGAGCTGTTTTTT
once	TRBV5-1	TRBJ1-1	NA	CASSLTELTEAFF	TGCGCCAGCAGCTTGACAGAGCTCACTGAAGCTTTCTTT
NA	TRBV3-1/TRBV3-2	TRBJ1-6	NA	CASSPGGQGSPLHF	TGTGCCAGCAGCCCGGGGGGGCAAGGATCACCCCTCCACTTT
NA	TRBV6-4	TRBJ2-1	TRBD2	CASSDFPAGPSSYNEQFF	TGTGCCAGCAGTGACTTCCCAGCGGGGCCTAGCTCCTACAATGAGCAGTTCTTC
NA	TRBV9	TRBJ2-5	NA	CASSVAGRGTQYF	TGTGCCAGCAGCGTAGCGGGCAGGGGGACCCAGTACTTC
once	TRBV28	TRBJ1-5	NA	CASRSWGDQPQHF	TGTGCCAGCAGGAGTTGGGGGGATCAGCCCCAGCATTTT
NA	TRBV20-1	TRBJ1-1	NA	CSKRGTEAFF	TGCAGTAAGAGGGGGACTGAAGCTTTCTTT
once	TRBV2	TRBJ2-2	NA	CASSPGTGFLASGLGELFF	TGTGCCAGCAGCCCCGGGACAGGGTTTTTGGCTAGCGGGCTAGGGGAGCTGTTTTTT
NA	TRBV9	TRBJ1-3	TRBD1	CASSVQGAAGNTIYF	TGTGCCAGCAGCGTACAGGGGGCGGCTGGAAACACCATATATTTT
NA	TRBV7-8	TRBJ2-5	TRBD2	CASSPGLAGGVETQYF	TGTGCCAGCAGCCCGGGACTAGCGGGAGGGGTAGAGACCCAGTACTTC
NA	TRBV7-3	TRBJ2-7	TRBD1	CASSPGIGTGPGEQYF	TGTGCCAGCAGCCCGGGAATCGGGACAGGTCCGGGGGAGCAGTACTTC
NA	TRBV30	TRBJ1-2	NA	CAWSQLHGYTF	TGTGCCTGGAGTCAGTTGCATGGCTACACCTTC
NA	TRBV12-3/TRBV12-4	TRBJ2-7	NA	CASSFGGVYEQYF	TGTGCCAGCAGTTTCGGGGGTGTTTACGAGCAGTACTTC
NA	TRBV28	TRBJ2-7	TRBD2	CASSPGGDDGIYEQYF	TGTGCCAGCAGTCCGGGGGGGGATGACGGCATCTACGAGCAGTACTTC
NA	TRBV6-5	TRBJ2-4	TRBD2	CASSYDPTSDIQYF	TGTGCCAGCAGTTACGACCCGACTAGCGACATTCAGTACTTC
NA	TRBV7-3	TRBJ1-1	NA	CASSLGGMKSEAFF	TGTGCCAGCAGCTTAGGGGGCATGAAGTCTGAAGCCTTCTTT
NA	TRBV19	TRBJ1-5	NA	CASNPGRNQPQHF	TGTGCCAGTAACCCTGGCCGCAATCAGCCCCAGCATTTT
NA	TRBV3-1/TRBV3-2	TRBJ1-2	NA	CASSQEGGTYGYTF	TGTGCCAGCAGCCAAGAGGGGGGGACCTATGGCTACACCTTC
few	TRBV27	TRBJ1-3	NA	CASSPSRQTPTSGNTIYF	TGTGCCAGCAGTCCATCCCGACAGACACCTACCTCTGGAAACACCATATATTTT
NA	TRBV9	TRBJ1-2	TRBD1	CASSTGTGGNYGYTF	TGTGCCAGCAGCACCGGGACAGGGGGCAACTATGGCTACACCTTC
NA	TRBV9	TRBJ1-1	NA	CASSVRTANTEAFF	TGTGCCAGCAGCGTAAGGACAGCGAACACTGAAGCTTTCTTT
NA	TRBV5-1	TRBJ2-7	NA	CASSDRANYEQYF	TGCGCCAGCTCAGACAGAGCCAACTACGAGCAGTACTTC
few	TRBV6-4	TRBJ2-1	TRBD2	CASRLPRREDSYNEQFF	TGTGCCAGCAGGCTTCCTAGGCGGGAGGACTCCTACAATGAGCAGTTCTTC
NA	TRBV19	TRBJ2-7	NA	CASSIGTYSYEQYF	TGTGCCAGTAGTATAGGGACTTACTCCTACGAGCAGTACTTC
NA	TRBV4-1	TRBJ1-1	NA	CASSQDHVVQEAFF	TGCGCCAGCAGCCAAGATCACGTCGTTCAAGAGGCTTTCTTT
NA	TRBV28	TRBJ1-6	NA	CASSLSGRDSPLHF	TGTGCCAGCAGTTTGTCGGGCAGGGATTCACCCCTCCACTTT
NA	TRBV14	TRBJ2-3	TRBD2	CASSRVAGPNTQYF	TGTGCCAGCAGCAGAGTAGCGGGCCCGAATACGCAGTATTTT
NA	TRBV11-1	TRBJ2-7	TRBD1	CASSFSGTGIGEQYF	TGTGCCAGCAGCTTTTCCGGGACAGGGATTGGCGAGCAGTACTTC
NA	TRBV2	TRBJ1-1	TRBD1	CASHRGDTEAFF	TGTGCCTCACACAGGGGGGACACTGAAGCTTTCTTT
few	TRBV10-3	TRBJ2-3	NA	CAMGLQPDTQYF	TGTGCCATGGGGCTTCAACCAGATACGCAGTATTTT
NA	TRBV2	TRBJ1-5	NA	CASRPGNNQPQHF	TGTGCCAGCAGGCCGGGAAACAATCAGCCCCAGCATTTT
NA	TRBV25-1	TRBJ2-7	NA	CASSGAAGAEQYF	TGTGCCAGCAGTGGAGCGGCGGGGGCAGAGCAGTACTTC
NA	TRBV30	TRBJ1-6	TRBD1	CAWRPQGVAPLHF	TGTGCCTGGAGACCCCAGGGGGTCGCACCCCTCCACTTT
NA	TRBV13	TRBJ2-7	TRBD2	CASSLGRGSTYEQYF	TGTGCCAGCAGCTTAGGTCGCGGGAGCACCTACGAGCAGTACTTC
NA	TRBV5-1	TRBJ2-7	NA	CASSLASTSYEQYF	TGCGCCAGCAGCTTGGCGTCTACTTCCTACGAGCAGTACTTC